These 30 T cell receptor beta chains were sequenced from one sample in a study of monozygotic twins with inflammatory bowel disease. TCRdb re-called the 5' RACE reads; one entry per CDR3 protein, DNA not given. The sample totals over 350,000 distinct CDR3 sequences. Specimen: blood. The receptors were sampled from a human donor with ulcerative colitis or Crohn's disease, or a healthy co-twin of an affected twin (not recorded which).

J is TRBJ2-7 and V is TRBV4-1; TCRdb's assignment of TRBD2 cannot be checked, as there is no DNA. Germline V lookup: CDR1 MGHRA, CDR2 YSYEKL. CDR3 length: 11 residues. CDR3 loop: CASTGGNEQYF.

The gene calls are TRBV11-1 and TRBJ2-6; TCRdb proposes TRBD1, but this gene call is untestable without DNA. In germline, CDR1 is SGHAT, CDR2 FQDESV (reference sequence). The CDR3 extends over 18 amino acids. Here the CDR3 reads CASSLGETGGAGANVLTF.

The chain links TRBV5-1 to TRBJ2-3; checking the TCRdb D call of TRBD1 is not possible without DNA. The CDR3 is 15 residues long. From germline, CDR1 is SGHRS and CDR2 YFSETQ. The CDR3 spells CASSLGAGRLYTQYF.

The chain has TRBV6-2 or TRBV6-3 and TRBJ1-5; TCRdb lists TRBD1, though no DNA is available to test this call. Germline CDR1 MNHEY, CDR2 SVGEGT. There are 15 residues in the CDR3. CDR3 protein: CASSYWDRDYQPQYF.

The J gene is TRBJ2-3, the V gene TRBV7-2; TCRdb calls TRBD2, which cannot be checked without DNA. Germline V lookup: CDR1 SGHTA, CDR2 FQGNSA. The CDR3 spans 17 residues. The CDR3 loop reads CASSLAPSGGATDTQYF.

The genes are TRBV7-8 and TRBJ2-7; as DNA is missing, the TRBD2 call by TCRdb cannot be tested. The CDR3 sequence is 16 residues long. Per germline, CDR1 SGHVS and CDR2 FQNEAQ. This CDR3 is CASSSLAGIPSYEQYF.

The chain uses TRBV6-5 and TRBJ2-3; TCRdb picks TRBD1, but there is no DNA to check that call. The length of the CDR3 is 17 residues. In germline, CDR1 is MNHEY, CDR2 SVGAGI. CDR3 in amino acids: CASSYSRRGWSTDTQYF.

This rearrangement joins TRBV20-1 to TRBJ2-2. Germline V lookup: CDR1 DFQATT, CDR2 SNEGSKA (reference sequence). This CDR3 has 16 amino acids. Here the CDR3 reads CSARDLGRVNTGELFF.

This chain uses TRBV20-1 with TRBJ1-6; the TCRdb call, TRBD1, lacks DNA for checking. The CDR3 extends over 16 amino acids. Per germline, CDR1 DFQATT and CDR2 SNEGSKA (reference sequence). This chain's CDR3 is CSAREEGRGDVSPLHF.

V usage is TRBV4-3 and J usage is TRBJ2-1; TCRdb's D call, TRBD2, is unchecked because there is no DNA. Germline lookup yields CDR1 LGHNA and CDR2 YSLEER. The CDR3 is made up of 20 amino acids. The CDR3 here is CASSQDLLGLAAYSYNEQFF.

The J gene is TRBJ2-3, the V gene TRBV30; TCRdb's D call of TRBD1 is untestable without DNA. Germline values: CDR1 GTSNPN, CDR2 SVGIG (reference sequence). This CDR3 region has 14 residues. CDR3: CAWNRGADQNTQYF.

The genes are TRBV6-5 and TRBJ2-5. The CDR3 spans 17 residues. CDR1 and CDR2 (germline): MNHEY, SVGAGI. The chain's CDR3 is CASSYSGLYASLGTQYF.

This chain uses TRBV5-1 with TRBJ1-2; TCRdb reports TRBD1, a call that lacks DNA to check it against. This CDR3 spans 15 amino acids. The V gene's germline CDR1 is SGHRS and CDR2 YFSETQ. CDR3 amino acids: CASSWTAEAGVGYTF.

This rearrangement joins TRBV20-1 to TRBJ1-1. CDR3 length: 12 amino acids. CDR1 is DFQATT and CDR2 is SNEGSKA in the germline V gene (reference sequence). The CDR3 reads CSAGLTGTEAFF.

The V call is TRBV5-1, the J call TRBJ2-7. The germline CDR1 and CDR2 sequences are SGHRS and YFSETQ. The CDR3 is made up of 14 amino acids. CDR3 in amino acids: CASSLRQFSYEQYF.

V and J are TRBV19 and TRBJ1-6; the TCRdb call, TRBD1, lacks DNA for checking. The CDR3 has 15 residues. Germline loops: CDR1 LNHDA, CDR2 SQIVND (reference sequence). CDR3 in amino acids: CASSPRTGANSPLHF. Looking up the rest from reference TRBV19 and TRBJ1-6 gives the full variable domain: DGGITQSPKYLFRKEGQNVTLSCEQNLNHDAMYWYRQDPGQGLRLIYYSQIVNDFQKGDIAEGYSVSREKKESFPLTVTSAQKNPTAFYLCASSPRTGANSPLHFGNGTRLTVT.

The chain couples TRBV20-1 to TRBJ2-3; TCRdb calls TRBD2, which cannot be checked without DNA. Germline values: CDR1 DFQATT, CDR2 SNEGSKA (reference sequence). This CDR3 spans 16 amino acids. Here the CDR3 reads CSASGGASGGPDTQYF.

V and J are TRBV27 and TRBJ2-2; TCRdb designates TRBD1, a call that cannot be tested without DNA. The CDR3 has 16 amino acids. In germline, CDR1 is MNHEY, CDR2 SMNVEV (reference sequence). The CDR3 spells CASSLGTGGAGGELFF.

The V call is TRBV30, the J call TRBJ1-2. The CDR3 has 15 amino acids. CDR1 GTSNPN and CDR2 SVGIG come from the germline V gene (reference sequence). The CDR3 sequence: CAWTPPNTRGYGYTF.

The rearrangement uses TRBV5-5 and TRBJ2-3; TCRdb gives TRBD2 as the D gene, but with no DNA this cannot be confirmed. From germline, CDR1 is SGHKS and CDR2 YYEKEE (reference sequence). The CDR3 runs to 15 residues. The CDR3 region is CASSLVSSNTDTQYF. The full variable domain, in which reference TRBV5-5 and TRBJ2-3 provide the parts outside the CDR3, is DAGVTQSPTHLIKTRGQQVTLRCSPISGHKSVSWYQQVLGQGPQFIFQYYEKEERGRGNFPDRFSARQFPNYSSELNVNALLLGDSALYLCASSLVSSNTDTQYFGPGTRLTVL.

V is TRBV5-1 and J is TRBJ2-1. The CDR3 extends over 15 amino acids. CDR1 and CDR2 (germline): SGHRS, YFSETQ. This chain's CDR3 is CASSLATVSYNEQFF.

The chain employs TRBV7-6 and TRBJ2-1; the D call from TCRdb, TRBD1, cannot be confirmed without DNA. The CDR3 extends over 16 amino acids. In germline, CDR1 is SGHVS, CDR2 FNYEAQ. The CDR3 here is CASSLVNRGIYNEQFF.

Here the CDR3 reads CSANRGAGKGSNQPQHF. The chain uses TRBV20-1 and TRBJ1-5; TCRdb outputs TRBD1, but without DNA this stays unchecked. The CDR3 sequence is 17 residues long. Germline loops: CDR1 DFQATT, CDR2 SNEGSKA (reference sequence).

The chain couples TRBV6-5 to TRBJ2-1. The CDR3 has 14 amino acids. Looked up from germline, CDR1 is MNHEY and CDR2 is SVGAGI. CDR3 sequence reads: CASSFDRINNEQFF.

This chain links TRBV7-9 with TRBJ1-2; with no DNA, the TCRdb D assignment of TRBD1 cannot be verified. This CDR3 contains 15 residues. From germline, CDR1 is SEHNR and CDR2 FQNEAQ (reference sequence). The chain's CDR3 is CASSLVPYPNYGYTF.

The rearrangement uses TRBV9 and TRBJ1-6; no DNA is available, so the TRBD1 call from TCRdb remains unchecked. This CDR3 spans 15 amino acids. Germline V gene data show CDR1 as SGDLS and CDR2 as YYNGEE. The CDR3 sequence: CASSAHRGEDSPLHF.

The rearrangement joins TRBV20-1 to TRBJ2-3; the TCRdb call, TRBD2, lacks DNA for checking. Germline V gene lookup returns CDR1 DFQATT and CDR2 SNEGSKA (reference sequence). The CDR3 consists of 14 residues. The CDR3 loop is CSASLAGEGDTQYF.

The CDR3 sequence: CASSQEPGQGALGANVLTF. V usage is TRBV4-1 and J usage is TRBJ2-6; the TRBD1 assignment by TCRdb is unverifiable without DNA. The CDR3 has 19 residues. Per the germline V gene, CDR1 is MGHRA and CDR2 is YSYEKL.

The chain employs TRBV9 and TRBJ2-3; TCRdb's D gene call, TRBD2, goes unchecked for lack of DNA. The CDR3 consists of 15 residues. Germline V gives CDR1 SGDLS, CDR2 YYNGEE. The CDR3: CASSGGLAFADTQYF.

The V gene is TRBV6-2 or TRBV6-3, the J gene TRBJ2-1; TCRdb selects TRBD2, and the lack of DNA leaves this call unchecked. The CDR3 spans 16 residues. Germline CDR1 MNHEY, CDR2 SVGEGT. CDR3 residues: CASSRRLAGGGNEQFF.